Below are 9 T cell receptor beta chains sequenced from a single sample in a study of long-term antiretroviral therapy in people with HIV. This was the immunoSEQ v3.0 assay at survey level. Generated by immunoSEQ multiplex PCR, the TCRdb table keeps only in-frame clones and is missing some. Of about 43,000 clones detected, approximately 94% appear once; the ten largest clones hold roughly 2.1%. The sample consisted of unsorted PBMCs, taken around 9.2 years after starting antiretroviral therapy. These receptors originate from a man aged 25 to 45 with HIV.

This chain uses TRBV5-6 with TRBJ2-3; 14 bases are a match to TRBD2. This CDR3 has 17 residues. Trimming took 2 bases from V and 3 from J; bases not matched to a gene: 5. Looked up from germline, CDR1 is SGHDT and CDR2 is YYEEEE. CDR3 protein: CASSFRLAGGVTDTQYF. The CDR3 nucleotides are TGTGCCAGCAGCTTTAGACTAGCGGGGGGGGTAACAGATACGCAGTATTTT.

The chain has TRBV5-4 and TRBJ1-3; a weak D match, TRBD1 (6 bases). The CDR3 covers 15 residues. Germline loops: CDR1 SGHNT, CDR2 YYREEE (reference sequence). Trimming stripped 4 bases from V and 3 bases from J, with 14 bases between. The CDR3 loop is CASSLPSGDGNTIYF. For the CDR3, the DNA is TGTGCCAGCAGCCTCCCCTCAGGGGATGGAAACACCATATATTTT.

The chain is built from TRBV7-8 and TRBJ1-1, with 7 bases lining up with TRBD1. CDR1 is SGHVS and CDR2 is FQNEAQ in the germline V gene. The V and J ends lost 7 bases and 1 base, in that order; junction bases with no gene match: 18. The CDR3 runs 18 residues. The DNA of the CDR3 is TGTGCCAGCACCCTAGGGATATCACCAGGGACAGAGAACACTGAAGCTTTCTTT. This translates into CASTLGISPGTENTEAFF.

The chain links TRBV7-8 to TRBJ1-6; TRBD1 matches 8 bases. The CDR3 runs 15 residues. Germline-derived CDR1 and CDR2 are SGHVS and FQNEAQ. V lost 5 bases to trimming and J lost 5 bases; unmatched junction nucleotides: 5. The CDR3 sequence: CASSLQGANNSPLHF. CDR3 DNA: TGTGCCAGCAGCCTTCAGGGGGCGAATAATTCACCCCTCCACTTT.

The V and J genes are TRBV11-2 and TRBJ2-2; D is ambiguous. The germline V gene encodes CDR1 SGHAT and CDR2 FQNNGV. The V end was cut by 5 bases, the J end by 5 bases, with 15 bases between. The CDR3 is made up of 15 amino acids. CDR3 DNA sequence: TGTGCCAGCAGCCTTTCGGACGTTAGGACCGGGGAGCTGTTTTTT. This codes for CASSLSDVRTGELFF. The full variable domain, with the rest looked up from reference TRBV11-2 and TRBJ2-2, is EAGVAQSPRYKIIEKRQSVAFWCNPISGHATLYWYQQILGQGPKLLIQFQNNGVVDDSQLPKDRFSAERLKGVDSTLKIQPAKLEDSAVYLCASSLSDVRTGELFFGEGSRLTVL.

V gene TRBV7-9 combines with J gene TRBJ1-3, with 8 bases matching TRBD1. This CDR3 spans 15 amino acids. CDR1 is SEHNR and CDR2 is FQNEAQ in the germline V gene (reference sequence). Unmatched junction bases numbered 6, after V lost 5 bases and J lost 3 bases. CDR3 sequence: CASSPTTGVGNTIYF. Here the CDR3 DNA reads TGTGCCAGCAGCCCGACGACAGGGGTTGGAAACACCATATATTTT.

This clone was detected only once. The gene calls are TRBV2 and TRBJ1-1; 8 positions match TRBD1. The CDR3 consists of 15 residues. The V gene end was trimmed by 5 bases and the J gene end by 3 bases; junction bases not matched to a gene: 8. CDR1 is SNHLY and CDR2 is FYNNEI in the germline V gene. CDR3 sequence: CASSPGQAIHTEAFF. The CDR3 coding sequence is TGTGCCAGCAGTCCGGGACAGGCGATTCACACTGAAGCTTTCTTT.

V gene TRBV4-1 combines with J gene TRBJ2-1; 13 bases are shared with TRBD2. The CDR3 sequence is 18 residues long. After removal of 4 bases from V and 3 bases from J, the junction contained 9 bases not matched to a gene. Per the germline V gene, CDR1 is MGHRA and CDR2 is YSYEKL. CDR3 in amino acids: CASSPLLAGGPSYNEQFF. The CDR3 DNA sequence: TGCGCCAGCAGCCCCCTACTAGCGGGGGGGCCTAGCTACAATGAGCAGTTCTTC.

The chain couples TRBV10-3 to TRBJ1-1; D is unresolved. CDR1 is ENHRY, CDR2 SYGVKD, per germline. The CDR3 extends over 13 amino acids. V was clipped by 2 bases and J by 9 bases, with 13 bases between them. CDR3 protein: CAISEEAGTKAFF. The CDR3 DNA reads TGTGCCATCAGTGAGGAGGCGGGTACTAAAGCTTTCTTT.